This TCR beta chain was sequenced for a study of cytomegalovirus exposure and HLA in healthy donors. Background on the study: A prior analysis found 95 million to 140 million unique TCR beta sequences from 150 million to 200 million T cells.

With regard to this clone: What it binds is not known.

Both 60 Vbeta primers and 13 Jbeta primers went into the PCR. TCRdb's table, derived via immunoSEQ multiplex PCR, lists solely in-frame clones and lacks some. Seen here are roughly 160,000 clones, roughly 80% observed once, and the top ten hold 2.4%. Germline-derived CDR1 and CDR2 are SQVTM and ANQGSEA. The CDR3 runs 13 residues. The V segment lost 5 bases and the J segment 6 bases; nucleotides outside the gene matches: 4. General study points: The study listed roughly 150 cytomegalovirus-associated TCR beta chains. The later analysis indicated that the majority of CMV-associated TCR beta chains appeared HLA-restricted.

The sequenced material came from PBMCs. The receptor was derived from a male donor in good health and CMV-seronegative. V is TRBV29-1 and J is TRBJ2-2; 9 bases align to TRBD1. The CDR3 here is CSVKTGGAGELFF. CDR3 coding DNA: TGCAGCGTTAAGACAGGGGGGGCCGGGGAGCTGTTTTTT.